This TCR beta chain comes out of a study of shared clonotypes between healthy human individuals. Some clones are missing from TCRdb's copy, which holds only in-frame ones; the method was immunoSEQ multiplex PCR. The table has some 2,400,000 clones, around 95% seen once; the top ten hold roughly 0.13%. V lost 2 bases and J 4 bases, leaving 15 bases between the germline ends. The CDR3 loop spans 15 amino acids. The germline V gene has CDR1 SGHNT and CDR2 YENEEA. The sequenced material came from naive CD4+ T cells sorted from blood. The subset is: CD45RA+ positively selected. The chain employs TRBV11-3 and TRBJ2-7; TRBD2 might be the D (6 bases). The TCR was taken from a man aged 18 to 30 in good health. The CDR3 reads CASSLIRREGYEQYF. The CDR3 DNA reads as TGTGCCAGCAGCTTAATTAGGCGGGAAGGGTACGAGCAGTACTTC.